A single sample gave rise to the 30 T cell receptor beta chains below, sequenced in a study of identical twins. TCRdb recomputed calls from the 5' RACE reads with MiXCR, one row per CDR3 protein. This sample has hundreds of thousands of distinct CDR3 sequences; roughly 24% occur once, and the top ten carry just under 3%. This same sample was also part of a study on T cells expressing NK-cell markers.

The sample was CD4+ T cells sorted from blood. The receptors come from a woman aged 18-29 years in good health.

This clonotype turned up a few times. The chain employs TRBV3-1 and TRBJ1-1, with D possibly TRBD1 on 5 matching bases. CDR3 length: 15 amino acids. CDR1 and CDR2 (germline): LGHDT, YNNKEL (reference sequence). Trimming stripped 0 bases from V and 1 base from J, with 9 bases between. Here the CDR3 DNA reads TGTGCCAGCAGCCAAGACTGGACACCGAACACTGAAGCTTTCTTT. Amino acid sequence: CASSQDWTPNTEAFF.

This clonotype has a handful of counts. The V gene is TRBV12-3 or TRBV12-4, the J gene TRBJ1-6, with no clear D. The CDR3 extends over 14 amino acids. Trimming took off 3 bases at V and 8 bases at J, with 11 bases between the two ends. CDR3 residues: CASSLGGVDSPLHF. The CDR3 DNA reads as TGTGCCAGCAGTTTGGGCGGGGTAGATTCACCCCTCCACTTT.

This clonotype has only one observation. This sequence joins TRBV14 and TRBJ2-1; 9 bases line up with TRBD2. The V gene's germline CDR1 is SGHDN and CDR2 FVKESK. Trimming took 3 bases from V and 5 from J; bases not matched to a gene: 8. The CDR3 is 16 residues long. The CDR3 is CASSQWRGGLHNEQFF. In nucleotides, the CDR3 is TGTGCCAGCAGCCAGTGGCGGGGGGGCCTCCACAATGAGCAGTTCTTC.

The chain has TRBV5-1 and TRBJ2-3, with 12 nucleotides matching TRBD1. J gave up 5 bases and V 10 bases, and 11 bases lay outside the gene matches. The CDR3 covers 15 residues. CDR1 and CDR2 (germline): SGHRS, YFSETQ. The CDR3 is CAGRPGQGAGDTQYF. The DNA of the CDR3 is TGCGCCGGGAGACCGGGACAGGGGGCAGGAGATACGCAGTATTTT.

The sample holds a few counts of this clonotype. This rearrangement joins TRBV6-1 to TRBJ2-1; 10 bases are a match to TRBD1. With 8 bases clipped from V and 8 bases from J, the junction kept 12 bases outside the gene matches. The CDR3 has 15 amino acids. The V gene's germline CDR1 is MNHNS and CDR2 SASEGT. The CDR3 region is CASRKKTGGIDEQFF. The CDR3 nucleotides are TGTGCCAGCCGAAAAAAGACAGGGGGCATCGATGAGCAGTTCTTC.

The rearrangement uses TRBV25-1 and TRBJ2-1; 11 nucleotides match TRBD2. Germline-derived CDR1 and CDR2 are MGHDK and SYGVNS. The CDR3 sequence is 15 residues long. J gave up 8 bases and V 3 bases, and 6 bases lay outside the gene matches. The DNA of the CDR3 is TGTGCCAGCAGTGAGACTAGCGGGGTTATCTATGAGCAGTTCTTC. Amino acids: CASSETSGVIYEQFF.

A few counts support this clonotype. The chain is built from TRBV18 and TRBJ2-7; the D is unclear. This CDR3 has 14 residues. Trimming took off 3 bases at V and 1 base at J, with 10 bases between the two ends. Germline values: CDR1 KGHSH, CDR2 LQKENI. This CDR3 is CASSPENWSYEQYF. DNA for the CDR3: TGTGCCAGCTCACCGGAAAATTGGTCCTACGAGCAGTACTTC.

The chain carries TRBV10-3 and TRBJ2-7, with D maybe TRBD1 (5 bases). CDR1 is ENHRY, CDR2 SYGVKD, per germline. CDR3 length equals 12 residues. Trimming shortened V by 11 bases and J by 0 bases, and 11 bases separated the two germline ends. The CDR3 region is CARRQISYEQYF. The CDR3 DNA follows: TGTGCCCGCAGACAGATCTCCTACGAGCAGTACTTC.

This clonotype has ten or more counts. The V gene is TRBV7-9, the J gene TRBJ2-3; D is uncertain. The CDR3 covers 16 residues. Germline assignment: CDR1 SEHNR and CDR2 FQNEAQ (reference sequence). V lost 2 bases, J lost 0 bases, and 12 bases lay in between. The CDR3 here is CASSLPLGESTDTQYF. The CDR3, as DNA: TGTGCCAGCAGCTTACCGCTTGGAGAGAGCACAGATACGCAGTATTTT. Variable domain in full (rest from reference TRBV7-9 and TRBJ2-3): DTGVSQNPRHKITKRGQNVTFRCDPISEHNRLYWYRQTLGQGPEFLTYFQNEAQLEKSRLLSDRFSAERPKGSFSTLEIQRTEQGDSAMYLCASSLPLGESTDTQYFGPGTRLTVL.

This clonotype was found a few times. The rearrangement links TRBV7-2 to TRBJ1-1, with TRBD1 matching over 10 bases. Germline V gives CDR1 SGHTA, CDR2 FQGNSA. There are 14 residues in the CDR3. Germline trimming cut 5 bases from V and 6 bases from J; bases unmatched to any gene: 6. The CDR3 nucleotides read TGTGCCAGCAGCCTCCGGGACAGGGGTCCTGAAGCTTTCTTT. Protein sequence: CASSLRDRGPEAFF. Full variable domain (rest looked up from reference TRBV7-2 and TRBJ1-1): GAGVSQSPSNKVTEKGKDVELRCDPISGHTALYWYRQSLGQGLEFLIYFQGNSAPDKSGLPSDRFSAERTGGSVSTLTIQRTQQEDSAVYLCASSLRDRGPEAFFGQGTRLTVV.

A few counts support this clonotype. This sequence joins TRBV27 and TRBJ1-2; possible D gene TRBD1, 5 bases. The CDR3 sequence is 15 residues long. The ends were cut back, 5 bases at V and 4 bases at J, with 17 bases in the middle. Germline V gene lookup returns CDR1 MNHEY and CDR2 SMNVEV (reference sequence). The CDR3 loop is CASSPSSRVGYGYTF. The DNA for the CDR3 is TGTGCCAGCAGTCCGTCCTCCAGGGTAGGCTATGGCTACACCTTC.

This chain joins TRBV6-1 and TRBJ2-3, with 9 bases that match TRBD1. The germline gives CDR1 MNHNS, CDR2 SASEGT. The junction had 4 bases not matched to a gene; V was cut back by 4 bases and J by 5 bases. This CDR3 region has 14 residues. CDR3 nucleotides: TGTGCCAGCAGTGCCACAGGGGGCGTAGATACGCAGTATTTT. Translating gives CASSATGGVDTQYF.

The J gene is TRBJ2-1, the V gene TRBV7-2; D not certain. Trimming took off 3 bases at V and 7 bases at J, with 13 bases between the two ends. From germline, CDR1 is SGHTA and CDR2 FQGNSA. The CDR3 has 14 residues. This CDR3 is CASSFTPWGNEQFF. As DNA, the CDR3 is TGTGCCAGCAGCTTTACGCCTTGGGGAAATGAGCAGTTCTTC. Combining the CDR3 with reference TRBV7-2 and TRBJ2-1 gives the whole variable domain GAGVSQSPSNKVTEKGKDVELRCDPISGHTALYWYRQSLGQGLEFLIYFQGNSAPDKSGLPSDRFSAERTGGSVSTLTIQRTQQEDSAVYLCASSFTPWGNEQFFGPGTRLTVL.

V gene TRBV3-1 combines with J gene TRBJ1-1, with D possibly TRBD1 on 6 matching bases. CDR1 and CDR2 (germline): LGHDT, YNNKEL (reference sequence). The CDR3 spans 15 residues. The V end lost 4 bases, the J end lost 2 bases, and 14 bases lay between the germline ends. The CDR3 DNA is TGTGCCAGCAGCCTACATGAGGACAGAAACACTGAAGCTTTCTTT. Protein: CASSLHEDRNTEAFF.

The CDR3 sequence is CASSDQDRGNYGYTF. CDR3 DNA: TGTGCCAGCAGTGATCAGGACAGGGGAAACTATGGCTACACCTTC. The gene calls are TRBV2 and TRBJ1-2, with 9 bases lining up with TRBD1. V was clipped by 3 bases and J by 2 bases; unmatched bases: 4. The CDR3 is made up of 15 amino acids. Germline CDR1 reads SNHLY; CDR2 reads FYNNEI.

This clonotype was counted between two and nine times. The chain carries TRBV12-3 or TRBV12-4 and TRBJ2-1, with 9 bases fitting TRBD2. This CDR3 is built from 15 residues. J gave up 3 bases and V 5 bases, and 5 bases lay outside the gene matches. CDR3 nucleotide sequence: TGTGCCAGCAGTACGCGGGAGGGCGTCTACAATGAGCAGTTCTTC. The encoded protein is CASSTREGVYNEQFF.

This sequence joins TRBV29-1 and TRBJ2-5; TRBD2 matches 9 bases. The CDR3 is 16 amino acids. Losses at the gene ends were 7 bases for V and 2 bases for J; bases not matched to a gene: 14. CDR1 is SQVTM and CDR2 is ANQGSEA in the germline V gene. The CDR3 spells CSALKLTSGSQETQYF. The DNA of the CDR3 is TGCAGCGCCCTAAAGCTGACTAGCGGTAGTCAAGAGACCCAGTACTTC.

This CDR3 is CASSVGLGEQFF. The CDR3 DNA is TGTGCCAGCAGTGTTGGCTTAGGTGAGCAGTTCTTC. The V and J genes are TRBV7-2 and TRBJ2-1; unclear D gene. Germline V gene lookup returns CDR1 SGHTA and CDR2 FQGNSA. V lost 6 bases, J lost 9 bases, and 12 bases lay in between. CDR3 length equals 12 residues.

The rearrangement joins TRBV13 to TRBJ1-2; TRBD1 is a possible D gene (5 bases). CDR1 and CDR2 from the germline V gene are PRHDT and FYEKMQ (reference sequence). The CDR3 sequence is 13 residues long. Between the trimmed V and J ends, which lost 5 bases and 2 bases, there was a span of 9 bases. The chain's CDR3 is CASSRAGNYGYTF. In nucleotides, the CDR3 is TGTGCCAGCAGCCGAGCAGGGAACTATGGCTACACCTTC. Variable domain in full (rest from reference TRBV13 and TRBJ1-2): AAGVIQSPRHLIKEKRETATLKCYPIPRHDTVYWYQQGPGQDPQFLISFYEKMQSDKGSIPDRFSAQQFSDYHSELNMSSLELGDSALYFCASSRAGNYGYTFGSGTRLTVV.

Turning to this clonotype: At one end the junction does not follow the germline gene, possibly because of a read error. The rearrangement links TRBV6-2 or TRBV6-3 to TRBJ2-1, with TRBD2 identical over 7 bases. Germline V lookup: CDR1 MNHEY, CDR2 SVGEGT. The CDR3 sequence is 12 residues long. The CDR3 DNA is TGTGCCAGTTCCCGACCCGGACTAGTTAACCTCTTC. As protein: CASSRPGLVNLF.

V gene TRBV10-3 combines with J gene TRBJ2-3; TRBD2 matches 9 bases. V shed 7 bases and J 4 bases; nucleotides not matched to a gene: 12. CDR1 ENHRY and CDR2 SYGVKD come from the germline V gene. The CDR3 has 16 amino acids. The CDR3 region has the DNA TGTGCCATCAATTCGCTAGCGGGGACCAGATCAGATACGCAGTATTTT. Encoded protein: CAINSLAGTRSDTQYF.

V usage is TRBV6-5 and J usage is TRBJ1-1; perhaps TRBD1 as D (5 bases). Germline V gene lookup returns CDR1 MNHEY and CDR2 SVGAGI. Deletions cut 9 bases from V and 8 bases from J, with 16 bases between. This CDR3 is built from 12 residues. CDR3 amino acids: CASTRGTYEAFF. The DNA for the CDR3 is TGTGCCAGTACCCGGGGGACCTACGAAGCTTTCTTT.

This clonotype was counted between two and nine times. The chain recombines TRBV6-5 with TRBJ2-1, with TRBD2 matching over 7 bases. CDR1 and CDR2 from the germline V gene are MNHEY and SVGAGI. The CDR3 runs 15 residues. Trimming took 2 bases from V and 3 from J; bases not matched to a gene: 4. CDR3 nucleotides: TGTGCCAGCAGTTACGAGGCTAGCGGCTACAATGAGCAGTTCTTC. Its translation: CASSYEASGYNEQFF.

The rearrangement joins TRBV5-1 to TRBJ2-7, with D maybe TRBD1 (5 bases). The CDR3 has 13 amino acids. Germline V gene data show CDR1 as SGHRS and CDR2 as YFSETQ. V was clipped by 4 bases and J by 4 bases, with 12 bases between them. The CDR3 DNA reads TGCGCCAGCAGCGGAACGACAGCATACGAGCAGTACTTC. Its translation is CASSGTTAYEQYF.

This clonotype was seen a handful of times. The J gene is TRBJ2-1, the V gene TRBV2; 9 nucleotides line up with TRBD2. Germline V lookup: CDR1 SNHLY, CDR2 FYNNEI. This CDR3 comprises 13 residues. Trimming removed 7 bases from V and 9 bases from J; junction bases left unmatched: 7. DNA for the CDR3: TGTGCCAGCATCGAAGCGGGAGGAACTGAGCAGTTCTTC. Translation: CASIEAGGTEQFF. Supplemented by reference TRBV2 and TRBJ2-1, the full variable domain reads EPEVTQTPSHQVTQMGQEVILRCVPISNHLYFYWYRQILGQKVEFLVSFYNNEISEKSEIFDDQFSVERPDGSNFTLKIRSTKLEDSAMYFCASIEAGGTEQFFGPGTRLTVL.

The chain uses TRBV29-1 and TRBJ2-3; 10 positions agree with TRBD2. V gave up 7 bases and J gave up 6 bases; unmatched junction bases: 13. The germline V gene encodes CDR1 SQVTM and CDR2 ANQGSEA. There are 15 residues in the CDR3. The CDR3 here is CSAHIQRGGSDTQYF. DNA for the CDR3: TGCAGCGCCCATATCCAGCGGGGGGGATCCGATACGCAGTATTTT.

This chain uses TRBV3-1 with TRBJ1-4; no firm D call. V lost 0 bases to trimming and J lost 10 bases, with 6 bases between them. The germline CDR1 and CDR2 sequences are LGHDT and YNNKEL (reference sequence). The CDR3 sequence is 12 residues long. This CDR3 reads CASSQDGRKLFF. The CDR3 DNA reads as TGTGCCAGCAGCCAAGATGGTAGAAAACTGTTTTTT.

This clonotype was counted between two and nine times. This chain connects TRBV2 to TRBJ2-1, with unresolved D. Germline V CDR1 and CDR2: SNHLY, FYNNEI. This CDR3 is 16 amino acids long. Trimming shortened V by 2 bases and J by 0 bases, and 11 bases separated the two germline ends. As DNA, the CDR3 is TGTGCCAGCAGTGAAATGGCCGGTAACTCCTACAATGAGCAGTTCTTC. Its translation is CASSEMAGNSYNEQFF.

The V and J genes are TRBV12-3 or TRBV12-4 and TRBJ1-2, with D unresolved. This CDR3 comprises 13 residues. The V end lost 2 bases, the J end lost 8 bases, and 12 bases lay between the germline ends. This CDR3 reads CASSLNKAKGYTF. The CDR3 DNA sequence: TGTGCCAGCAGTTTAAACAAGGCAAAGGGCTACACCTTC.

The chain has TRBV3-1 and TRBJ2-7; 9 positions match TRBD2. The CDR3 runs to 14 residues. Germline values: CDR1 LGHDT, CDR2 YNNKEL (reference sequence). After removal of 3 bases from V and 2 bases from J, the junction contained 2 bases not matched to a gene. The CDR3 region is CASSQREGTYEQYF. The CDR3 bases are TGTGCCAGCAGCCAGCGGGAGGGTACCTACGAGCAGTACTTC.